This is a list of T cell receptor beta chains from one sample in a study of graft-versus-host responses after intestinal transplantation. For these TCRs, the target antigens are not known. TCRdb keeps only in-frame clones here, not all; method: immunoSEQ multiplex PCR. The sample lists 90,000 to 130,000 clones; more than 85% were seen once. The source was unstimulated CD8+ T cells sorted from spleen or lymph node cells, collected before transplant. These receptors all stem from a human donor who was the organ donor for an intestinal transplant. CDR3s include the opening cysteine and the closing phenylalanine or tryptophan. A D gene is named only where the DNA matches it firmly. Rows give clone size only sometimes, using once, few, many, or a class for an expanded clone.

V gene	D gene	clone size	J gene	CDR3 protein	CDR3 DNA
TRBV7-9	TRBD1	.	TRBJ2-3	CASSLGTGTDTQYF	TGTGCCAGCAGCTTAGGGACAGGGACGGATACGCAGTATTTT
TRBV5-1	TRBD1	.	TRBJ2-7	CASSFRTGGYEQYF	TGCGCCAGCAGCTTCCGGACAGGGGGCTACGAGCAGTACTTC
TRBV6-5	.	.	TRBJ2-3	CASSSRYREGTDTQYF	TGTGCCAGCAGTTCCCGTTACAGGGAGGGCACAGATACGCAGTATTTT
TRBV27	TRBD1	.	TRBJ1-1	CASSKQGGTEAFF	TGTGCCAGCAGTAAACAGGGGGGGACTGAAGCTTTCTTT
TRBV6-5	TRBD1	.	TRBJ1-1	CASSSAGGTEAFF	TGTGCCAGCAGTTCCGCAGGGGGGACTGAAGCTTTCTTT
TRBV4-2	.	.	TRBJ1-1	CASSQVSQGNTEAFF	TGTGCCAGCAGCCAAGTTTCTCAGGGGAACACTGAGGCTTTCTTT
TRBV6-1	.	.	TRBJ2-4	CASSARPENIQYF	TGTGCCAGCAGTGCTAGACCGGAAAACATTCAGTACTTC
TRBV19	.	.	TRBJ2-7	CASRKGYEQYF	TGTGCCAGTAGAAAGGGGTACGAGCAGTACTTC
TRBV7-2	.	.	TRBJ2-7	CASSSVGGLTYEQYF	TGTGCCAGCAGCTCTGTCGGGGGTCTCACCTACGAGCAGTACTTC
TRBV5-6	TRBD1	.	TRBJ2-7	CASSSAGQGYSPFYEQYF	TGTGCCAGCAGCTCAGCCGGACAGGGCTACTCCCCGTTCTACGAGCAGTACTTC
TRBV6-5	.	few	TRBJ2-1	CASSYSILNEQFF	TGTGCCAGCAGTTACTCGATACTCAATGAGCAGTTCTTC